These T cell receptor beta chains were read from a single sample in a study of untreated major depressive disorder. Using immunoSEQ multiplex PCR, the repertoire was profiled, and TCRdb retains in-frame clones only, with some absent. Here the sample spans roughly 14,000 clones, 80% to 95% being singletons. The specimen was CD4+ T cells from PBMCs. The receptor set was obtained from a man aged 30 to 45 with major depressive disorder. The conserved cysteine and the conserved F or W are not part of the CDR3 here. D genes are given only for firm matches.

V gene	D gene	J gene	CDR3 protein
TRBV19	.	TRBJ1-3	ASSRIFSGNTIY
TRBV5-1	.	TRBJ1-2	ASSSGDYGYT
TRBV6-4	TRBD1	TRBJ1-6	ASSEGQGNSPLH
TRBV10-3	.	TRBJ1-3	ATSPGNTIY
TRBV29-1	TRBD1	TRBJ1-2	SVEIKGAGYGYT
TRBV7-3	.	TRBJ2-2	ASSFQGSGELF
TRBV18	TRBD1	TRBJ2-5	ASSPEQGLEETQY
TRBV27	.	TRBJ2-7	ASWSQRDGYEQY
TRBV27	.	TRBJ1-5	ATAREGLLNQPQH
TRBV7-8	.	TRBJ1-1	ASSFLNTEAF
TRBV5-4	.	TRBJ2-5	ASSIGVSQY
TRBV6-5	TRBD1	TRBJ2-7	ASSYTGDYEQY
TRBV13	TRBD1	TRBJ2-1	ASSPGQGGHNEQF
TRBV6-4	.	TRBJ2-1	ASSVSGTNNEQF
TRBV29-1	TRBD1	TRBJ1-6	SVATGGNSPLH
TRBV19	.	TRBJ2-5	ASRRTGRTIQETQY
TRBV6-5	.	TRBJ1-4	ASRGLGRGPQKLF
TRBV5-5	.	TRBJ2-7	ASSPPVRGSYEQY
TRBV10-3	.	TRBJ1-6	AISESGRGRNSPLH
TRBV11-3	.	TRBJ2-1	ASSPLTSNEQF
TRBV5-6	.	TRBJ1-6	ASSLAEAVLRRHNSPLH
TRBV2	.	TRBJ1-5	ASGGASNQPQH
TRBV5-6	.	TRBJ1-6	ASSFRRDSPLH
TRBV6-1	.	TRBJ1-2	ATRSASTYGYT
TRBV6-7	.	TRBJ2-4	ASSYEDRAGRNIQY
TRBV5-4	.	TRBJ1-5	ASSLSRDQPQH
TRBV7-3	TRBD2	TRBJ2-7	ASSLKLAKSGEVCEQY
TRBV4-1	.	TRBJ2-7	ASSHGTGFEQY
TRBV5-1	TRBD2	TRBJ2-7	ASGSGGPAYEQY
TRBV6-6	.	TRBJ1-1	ASSPPGSTEAF
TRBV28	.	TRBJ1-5	ASRESNQPQH
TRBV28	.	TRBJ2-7	ASSGPGEQY
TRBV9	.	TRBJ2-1	ASSVAGLSSYNEQF
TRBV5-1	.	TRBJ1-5	ASSLAGEGQPQH
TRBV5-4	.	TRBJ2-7	ASSLTGGSSYEQY
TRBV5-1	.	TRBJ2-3	ASSLIGGTDTQY
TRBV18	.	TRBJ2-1	ASSPGLIEEQF
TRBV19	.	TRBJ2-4	ASSIDLGRAKNIQY
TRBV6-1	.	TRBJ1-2	ASSEAALRNYGYT
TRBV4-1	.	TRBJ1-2	ASSQDYARSNYGYT
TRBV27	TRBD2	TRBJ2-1	ASSLLSGGIHNEQF
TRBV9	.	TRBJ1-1	ASSVDLAGTEAF
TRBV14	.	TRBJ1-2	ASSQGWRPNYGYT
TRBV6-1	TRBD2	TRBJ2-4	ASSEELAGSNIQY
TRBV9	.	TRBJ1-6	ASSSLGVGSPLH
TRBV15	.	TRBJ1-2	ATSRDTHGYT